The 30 T cell receptor beta chains listed next were all sequenced from one sample in a study of response to subunit inactivated influenza vaccine. TCRdb used MiXCR to reprocess the RT-PCR reads, holding one entry per CDR3 protein. Of some 500,000 distinct CDR3 sequences in the sample, roughly 13% are singletons; the top ten hold over 10%. The specimen comprised PBMCs from blood, sampled 40 to 50 days after vaccination. Receptor source: a man aged 50 to 59 who received an inactivated influenza vaccine.

The sample holds a few counts of this clonotype. The V call is TRBV5-1, the J call TRBJ2-3; 11 bases fit TRBD2. Trimming at V came to 0 bases and at J to 3 bases, leaving 3 bases not matched to a gene. CDR3 length: 16 residues. Germline V CDR1 and CDR2: SGHRS, YFSETQ. The CDR3 loop reads CASSLVSSGGTDTQYF. CDR3 coding DNA: TGCGCCAGCAGCTTGGTATCTAGCGGGGGGACAGATACGCAGTATTTT.

Many counts were recorded for this clonotype. CDR3 sequence: CASSLAGRETQYF. The CDR3 DNA is TGTGCCAGCAGTTTAGCGGGGCGGGAGACCCAGTACTTC. The J gene is TRBJ2-5, the V gene TRBV12-3 or TRBV12-4; D possibly corresponds to TRBD1 (5 bases). Trimming took off 0 bases at V and 5 bases at J, with 7 bases between the two ends. There are 13 residues in the CDR3.

This clonotype was observed a handful of times. The rearrangement uses TRBV20-1 and TRBJ2-7, with 7 bases aligning to TRBD2. V shed 3 bases and J 1 base; nucleotides not matched to a gene: 3. Germline CDR1 reads DFQATT; CDR2 reads SNEGSKA (reference sequence). The length of the CDR3 is 13 residues. CDR3 in amino acids: CSARWGGSYEQYF. CDR3 DNA sequence: TGCAGTGCTAGGTGGGGGGGATCCTACGAGCAGTACTTC.

The J gene is TRBJ2-2, the V gene TRBV29-1; 8 bases are a match to TRBD2. CDR3 length: 14 amino acids. Germline V gene data show CDR1 as SQVTM and CDR2 as ANQGSEA. J was trimmed by 6 bases and V by 7 bases; bases with no gene match: 10. The CDR3 is CSASGFSSSGELFF. The CDR3 nucleotides are TGCAGCGCTAGCGGGTTTAGCTCTTCCGGGGAGCTGTTTTTT.

This clonotype was counted a few times. This chain joins TRBV20-1 and TRBJ2-7, with D possibly being TRBD1 (5 bases). Germline V gene lookup returns CDR1 DFQATT and CDR2 SNEGSKA (reference sequence). The CDR3 is made up of 14 amino acids. Between the trimmed V and J ends, which lost 3 bases and 1 base, there was a span of 13 bases. The CDR3 DNA is TGCAGTGCTAGGGCTCTTACAGGATCCTACGAGCAGTACTTC. The encoded protein is CSARALTGSYEQYF.

CDR3 sequence: CASQRGPILDTQYF. In DNA, the CDR3 is TGTGCCAGTCAGCGGGGCCCGATTTTGGATACGCAGTATTTT. The rearrangement joins TRBV7-2 to TRBJ2-3; 7 bases align to TRBD2. This CDR3 comprises 14 residues. Trimming at V came to 9 bases and at J to 6 bases, leaving 12 bases not matched to a gene. Per the germline V gene, CDR1 is SGHTA and CDR2 is FQGNSA.

This clonotype was seen more than once but under ten times. The rearrangement links TRBV20-1 to TRBJ2-5, with D tentatively TRBD2 (9 bases). This CDR3 region has 16 residues. V shed 8 bases and J shed 4 bases, with 26 bases lying between them. CDR1 DFQATT and CDR2 SNEGSKA come from the germline V gene (reference sequence). CDR3 loop: CSTQGDGGREVETQYF. CDR3 in DNA: TGCAGTACACAGGGGGACGGCGGGAGGGAGGTAGAGACCCAGTACTTC.

In its sample, this clonotype was seen a few times. This chain connects TRBV24-1 to TRBJ2-1; 11 bases map to TRBD2. V dropped 4 bases and J dropped 2; count of bases not matched to a gene: 3. The CDR3 spans 16 residues. CDR1 and CDR2 from the germline V gene are KGHDR and SFDVKD. CDR3 sequence: CATSDVSGRAYNEQFF. The DNA for the CDR3 is TGTGCCACCAGTGACGTTAGCGGGAGGGCCTACAATGAGCAGTTCTTC.

The chain links TRBV7-2 to TRBJ2-2; either TRBD1 or TRBD2 may supply D (6 bases each). V shed 2 bases and J shed 6 bases, with 10 bases lying between them. Germline V gene lookup returns CDR1 SGHTA and CDR2 FQGNSA. The CDR3 has 14 amino acids. The CDR3 DNA is TGTGCCAGCAGCTTAAATGGGGGGCCCGGGGAGCTGTTTTTT. Protein: CASSLNGGPGELFF. The whole variable domain, remainder taken from reference TRBV7-2 and TRBJ2-2, is GAGVSQSPSNKVTEKGKDVELRCDPISGHTALYWYRQSLGQGLEFLIYFQGNSAPDKSGLPSDRFSAERTGGSVSTLTIQRTQQEDSAVYLCASSLNGGPGELFFGEGSRLTVL.

This clonotype appeared a few times. The chain carries TRBV6-1 and TRBJ1-1; 7 bases line up with TRBD1. In germline, CDR1 is MNHNS, CDR2 SASEGT. Unmatched junction bases numbered 5, after V lost 4 bases and J lost 3 bases. The CDR3 loop spans 14 amino acids. The CDR3 sequence is CASSGQGDHTEAFF. The DNA of the CDR3 is TGTGCCAGCAGTGGACAGGGCGATCACACTGAAGCTTTCTTT.

J is TRBJ2-1 and V is TRBV4-2; 14 bases match TRBD2. Germline V gene sequence: CDR1 LGHNA, CDR2 YNFKEQ. V lost 0 bases to trimming and J lost 0 bases; unmatched junction nucleotides: 7. CDR3 size: 20 residues. CDR3 in amino acids: CASSQDRLAGGLISYNEQFF. CDR3 in DNA: TGTGCCAGCAGCCAAGATCGACTAGCGGGGGGGCTTATCTCCTACAATGAGCAGTTCTTC.

There are a few counts of this clonotype. CDR3 nucleotides: TGTGCCAGCAGTTTTCAGCGGCACACTGAAGCTTTCTTT. Its protein product is CASSFQRHTEAFF. The J gene is TRBJ1-1, the V gene TRBV12-3 or TRBV12-4; D is ambiguous. V gave up 3 bases and J gave up 3 bases, with 8 bases separating them. The CDR3 has 13 amino acids.

There are a few counts of this clonotype. The chain carries TRBV5-1 and TRBJ2-7; 11 positions match TRBD2. Germline CDR1 and CDR2: SGHRS and YFSETQ. CDR3 size: 17 residues. V lost 1 base and J lost 1; bases outside the gene matches: 7. The CDR3 here is CASSLKIAGGPSYEQYF. The CDR3 DNA sequence: TGCGCCAGCAGCTTGAAAATAGCGGGAGGGCCGTCCTACGAGCAGTACTTC.

Ten or more counts support this clonotype. The rearrangement uses TRBV12-3 or TRBV12-4 and TRBJ2-2, with 7 bases aligning to TRBD2. CDR3 length: 12 amino acids. V was pared by 8 bases and J by 5 bases, with 2 bases of the junction left unmatched. The CDR3 coding sequence is TGTGCCAGCGGGAGGGGTACCGGGGAGCTGTTTTTT. Its translation is CASGRGTGELFF.

This clonotype showed up many times. The chain is built from TRBV4-3 and TRBJ2-2; 7 bases line up with TRBD1. The CDR3 contains 17 residues. The V and J ends lost 4 bases and 2 bases, in that order; junction bases with no gene match: 10. From germline, CDR1 is LGHNA and CDR2 YSLEER. The CDR3 is CASSPLGRGFNTGELFF. DNA of the CDR3: TGCGCCAGCAGCCCATTGGGCAGGGGGTTTAACACCGGGGAGCTGTTTTTT.

Many counts were recorded for this clonotype. The rearrangement uses TRBV11-2 and TRBJ2-7, with unresolved D. The length of the CDR3 is 13 residues. CDR1 and CDR2 (germline): SGHAT, FQNNGV. The V end was cut by 4 bases, the J end by 2 bases, with 9 bases between. CDR3 bases: TGTGCCAGCAGCTCAATCAGAACCTACGAGCAGTACTTC. It translates to CASSSIRTYEQYF.

Points on this clonotype: Sequence at one end of the junction differs from germline and may be a read error. The gene calls are TRBV29-1 and TRBJ1-1, with 7 bases matching TRBD1. This CDR3 region has 12 residues. CDR1 is SQVTM, CDR2 ANQGSEA, per germline. CDR3 sequence (DNA): TGCGGCGTCCTGGACAGGCTCACTGAAGCTTTCTTT. Its protein is CGVLDRLTEAFF. Variable domain in full (rest from reference TRBV29-1 and TRBJ1-1): SAVISQKPSRDICQRGTSLTIQCQVDSQVTMMFWYRQQPGQSLTLIATANQGSEATYESGFVIDKFPISRPNLTFSTLTVSNMSPEDSSIYLCGVLDRLTEAFFGQGTRLTVV.

V gene TRBV28 combines with J gene TRBJ2-5; perhaps TRBD2 as D (6 bases). Germline V gene lookup returns CDR1 MDHEN and CDR2 SYDVKM. Trimming removed 11 bases from V and 4 bases from J, with 14 bases in between. The CDR3 length is 12 residues. CDR3 nucleotides: TGTGCCTGTGGGAGGCCCTCAGAGACCCAGTACTTC. Residues: CACGRPSETQYF. Based on the CDR3 plus reference TRBV28 and TRBJ2-5, the full variable domain is DVKVTQSSRYLVKRTGEKVFLECVQDMDHENMFWYRQDPGLGLRLIYFSYDVKMKEKGDIPEGYSVSREKKERFSLILESASTNQTSMYLCACGRPSETQYFGPGTRLLVL.

The J gene is TRBJ2-4, the V gene TRBV30, with D hard to call. Trimming stripped 2 bases from V and 0 bases from J, with 8 bases between. Germline loops: CDR1 GTSNPN, CDR2 SVGIG (reference sequence). The CDR3 sequence is 14 residues long. As DNA, the CDR3 is TGTGCCTGGAGTCGAAATACAGCCAAAAACATTCAGTACTTC. Its translation is CAWSRNTAKNIQYF.

This clonotype came up a few times. The chain couples TRBV6-2 or TRBV6-3 to TRBJ2-3, with 15 bases fitting TRBD2. The CDR3 is 15 amino acids. The V gene's germline CDR1 is MNHEY and CDR2 SVGEGT. Losses at the gene ends were 6 bases for V and 4 bases for J; bases not matched to a gene: 2. CDR3 sequence (DNA): TGTGCCAGCAGACGGACTAGCGGGAGGGCAGATACGCAGTATTTT. Its protein is CASRRTSGRADTQYF.

This clonotype was recorded many times. This rearrangement joins TRBV12-3 or TRBV12-4 to TRBJ2-3, with 10 bases aligning to TRBD1. This CDR3 region has 15 residues. Trimming at V came to 6 bases and at J to 2 bases, leaving 5 bases not matched to a gene. The CDR3 region is CASSTGQGNTDTQYF. DNA of the CDR3: TGTGCCAGCAGCACGGGACAGGGGAACACAGATACGCAGTATTTT.

In its sample, this clonotype was seen once. The chain is built from TRBV2 and TRBJ1-1, with 7 bases matching TRBD1. CDR1 SNHLY and CDR2 FYNNEI come from the germline V gene. With 6 bases clipped from V and 0 bases from J, the junction kept 10 bases outside the gene matches. The length of the CDR3 is 16 residues. CDR3 sequence: CASRPDRAYMNTEAFF. The CDR3 region has the DNA TGTGCCAGCAGACCCGACAGGGCCTACATGAACACTGAAGCTTTCTTT.

This clonotype was recorded many times. The V call is TRBV20-1, the J call TRBJ1-6; D is unresolved. The germline V gene encodes CDR1 DFQATT and CDR2 SNEGSKA (reference sequence). Between the trimmed V and J ends, which lost 1 base and 6 bases, there was a span of 10 bases. The CDR3 contains 14 residues. The CDR3 coding sequence is TGCAGTGCTAGAGGCAGCGGATCTAATTCACCCCTCCACTTT. It encodes CSARGSGSNSPLHF.

This clonotype was picked up a small number of times. The chain joins TRBV9 to TRBJ2-2, with a weak D call TRBD2 (5 bases). Germline CDR1 is SGDLS and CDR2 is YYNGEE. V shed 1 base and J shed 3 bases, with 19 bases lying between them. The CDR3 is 18 residues long. The CDR3 DNA follows: TGTGCCAGCAGCGTACTGGCCCCTGGAAGCGGACACACCGGGGAGCTGTTTTTT. Protein: CASSVLAPGSGHTGELFF.

This chain links TRBV18 with TRBJ1-1; D is perhaps TRBD1 (6 bases). This CDR3 is 13 amino acids long. Germline CDR1 and CDR2: KGHSH and LQKENI. Trimming pared 6 bases from V and 7 bases from J, leaving 15 bases between. CDR3 sequence (DNA): TGTGCCAGCTCCCTTGGACAGCGAGGTGAAGCTTTCTTT. It specifies CASSLGQRGEAFF.

This chain joins TRBV28 and TRBJ2-5; D call uncertain. V was clipped by 5 bases and J by 2 bases, with 12 bases between them. Germline V gene lookup returns CDR1 MDHEN and CDR2 SYDVKM. The CDR3 length is 14 residues. CDR3: CASSRPGPQETQYF. The CDR3 DNA reads TGTGCCAGCAGTCGTCCCGGACCTCAAGAGACCCAGTACTTC.

The chain combines TRBV12-3 or TRBV12-4 with TRBJ1-4; 7 nucleotides line up with TRBD1. This CDR3 contains 14 residues. Losses at the gene ends were 2 bases for V and 3 bases for J; bases not matched to a gene: 0. Here the CDR3 reads CASSLRGPNEKLFF. DNA of the CDR3: TGTGCCAGCAGTTTAAGGGGGCCTAATGAAAAACTGTTTTTT.

This clonotype has a handful of counts. The CDR3 loop reads CASSYRGPGTDTQYF. CDR3 coding DNA: TGTGCCAGCAGTTACCGCGGGCCCGGCACAGATACGCAGTATTTT. The chain couples TRBV6-5 to TRBJ2-3; a weak D match, TRBD2 (5 bases). Germline values: CDR1 MNHEY, CDR2 SVGAGI. The CDR3 has 15 residues. The germline V and J ends were trimmed by 2 bases and 1 base, with 10 bases remaining between them.

Only a few counts were recorded for this clonotype. The chain links TRBV20-1 to TRBJ2-7; tentative D call: TRBD1 (6 bases). Germline V CDR1 and CDR2: DFQATT, SNEGSKA (reference sequence). The CDR3 is 14 amino acids. The V end was cut by 0 bases, the J end by 3 bases, with 12 bases between. The CDR3 sequence is CSARDRTGNYEQYF. Written as DNA, the CDR3 is TGCAGTGCTAGAGATCGAACAGGGAACTACGAGCAGTACTTC.

The chain recombines TRBV2 with TRBJ2-1, with 9 bases matching TRBD1. Losses at the gene ends were 6 bases for V and 8 bases for J; bases not matched to a gene: 2. The CDR3 has 12 amino acids. Germline V gene data show CDR1 as SNHLY and CDR2 as FYNNEI. DNA for the CDR3: TGTGCCAGCAGGGGACAGGGTCATGAGCAGTTCTTC. Translation gives CASRGQGHEQFF.